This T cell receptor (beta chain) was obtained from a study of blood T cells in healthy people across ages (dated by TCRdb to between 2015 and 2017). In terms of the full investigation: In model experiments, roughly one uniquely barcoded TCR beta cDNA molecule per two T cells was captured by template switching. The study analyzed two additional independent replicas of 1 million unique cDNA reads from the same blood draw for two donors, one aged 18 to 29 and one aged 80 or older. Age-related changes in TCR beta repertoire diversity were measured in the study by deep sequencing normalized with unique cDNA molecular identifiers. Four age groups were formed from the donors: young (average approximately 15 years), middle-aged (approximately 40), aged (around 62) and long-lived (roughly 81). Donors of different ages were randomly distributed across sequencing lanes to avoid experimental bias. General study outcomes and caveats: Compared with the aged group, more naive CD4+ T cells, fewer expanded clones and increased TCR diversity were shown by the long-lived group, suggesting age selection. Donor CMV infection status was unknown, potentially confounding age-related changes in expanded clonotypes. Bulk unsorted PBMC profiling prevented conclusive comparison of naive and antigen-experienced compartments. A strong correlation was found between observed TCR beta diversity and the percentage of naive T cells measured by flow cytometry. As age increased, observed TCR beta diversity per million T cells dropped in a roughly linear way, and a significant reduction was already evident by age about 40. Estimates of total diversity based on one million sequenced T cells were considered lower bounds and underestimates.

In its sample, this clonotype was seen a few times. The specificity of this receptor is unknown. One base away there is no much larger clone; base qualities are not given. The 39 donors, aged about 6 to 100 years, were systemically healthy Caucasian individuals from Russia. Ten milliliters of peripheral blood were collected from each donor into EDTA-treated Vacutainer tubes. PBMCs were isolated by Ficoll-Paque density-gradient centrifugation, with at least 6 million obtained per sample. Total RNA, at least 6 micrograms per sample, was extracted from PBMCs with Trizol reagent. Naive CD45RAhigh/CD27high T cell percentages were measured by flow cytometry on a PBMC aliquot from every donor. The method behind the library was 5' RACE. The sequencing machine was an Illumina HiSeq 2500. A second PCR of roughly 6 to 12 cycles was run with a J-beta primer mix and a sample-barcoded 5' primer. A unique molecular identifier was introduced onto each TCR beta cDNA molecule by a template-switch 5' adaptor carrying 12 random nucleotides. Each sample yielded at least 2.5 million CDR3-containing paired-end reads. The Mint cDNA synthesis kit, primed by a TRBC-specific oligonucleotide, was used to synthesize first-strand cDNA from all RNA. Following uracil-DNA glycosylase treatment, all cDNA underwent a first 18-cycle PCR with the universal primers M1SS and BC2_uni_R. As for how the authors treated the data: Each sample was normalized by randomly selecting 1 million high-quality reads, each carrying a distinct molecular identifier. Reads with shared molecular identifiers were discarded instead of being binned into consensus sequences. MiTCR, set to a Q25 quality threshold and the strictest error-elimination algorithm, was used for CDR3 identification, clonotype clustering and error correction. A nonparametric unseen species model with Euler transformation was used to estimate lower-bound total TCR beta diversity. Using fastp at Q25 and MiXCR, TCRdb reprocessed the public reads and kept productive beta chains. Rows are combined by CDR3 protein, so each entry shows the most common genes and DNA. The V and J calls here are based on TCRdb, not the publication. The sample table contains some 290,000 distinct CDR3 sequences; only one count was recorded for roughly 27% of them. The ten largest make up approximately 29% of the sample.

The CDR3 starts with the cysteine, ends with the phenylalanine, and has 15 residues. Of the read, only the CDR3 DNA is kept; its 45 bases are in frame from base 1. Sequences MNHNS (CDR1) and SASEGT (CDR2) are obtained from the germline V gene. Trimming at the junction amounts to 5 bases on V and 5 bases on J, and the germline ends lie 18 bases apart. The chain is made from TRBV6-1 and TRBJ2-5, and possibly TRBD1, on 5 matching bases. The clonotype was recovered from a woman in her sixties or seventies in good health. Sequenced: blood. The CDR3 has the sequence CASSPDTKRTETQYF. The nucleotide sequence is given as TGTGCCAGCAGTCCGGACACCAAACGGACCGAGACCCAGTACTTC.